This entry concerns a single TCR beta chain. The time point denotes: newly diagnosed GD, antithyroid drugs for less than 3 months. TCR sequences were obtained from RNA taken from PBMCs. TCR beta libraries were built with iRepertoire HTBI primers and Arm-PCR of CDR3 regions. Authors' analysis steps: Segment identification across samples yielded roughly 62 TRBV and more than 11 TRBJ segments. TCRdb reprocessed the multiplex PCR reads via MiXCR and lists one record per CDR3 protein. The authors' filters were not applied to this entry. The repertoire consists of hundreds of thousands of distinct CDR3 sequences, with over 15% occurring once and the leading ten covering about 32%. The entry originates in a study of regulatory T cells in long-lasting Graves disease. These data were likewise used in another study, on T cells in Graves' hyperthyroidism and ophthalmopathy. Per that study: Within blood appeared most thyroid clonotypes that had expanded above 0.001.

The clonotype comes from a man between 40 and 49 years old with Graves disease. The sample consisted of peripheral blood mononuclear cells (PBMCs), taken at new diagnosis, from a patient treated with antithyroid drugs.

This CDR3 is CASNPGPGLAGGRDTQYF. The CDR3 nucleotides read TGCGCCAGCAACCCGGGCCCGGGACTAGCGGGGGGGCGAGATACGCAGTATTTT. The V gene is TRBV5-1, the J gene TRBJ2-3; 16 bases match TRBD2. The CDR3 has 18 residues. The V segment lost 6 bases and the J segment 5 bases; nucleotides outside the gene matches: 12. Germline CDR1 SGHRS, CDR2 YFSETQ.